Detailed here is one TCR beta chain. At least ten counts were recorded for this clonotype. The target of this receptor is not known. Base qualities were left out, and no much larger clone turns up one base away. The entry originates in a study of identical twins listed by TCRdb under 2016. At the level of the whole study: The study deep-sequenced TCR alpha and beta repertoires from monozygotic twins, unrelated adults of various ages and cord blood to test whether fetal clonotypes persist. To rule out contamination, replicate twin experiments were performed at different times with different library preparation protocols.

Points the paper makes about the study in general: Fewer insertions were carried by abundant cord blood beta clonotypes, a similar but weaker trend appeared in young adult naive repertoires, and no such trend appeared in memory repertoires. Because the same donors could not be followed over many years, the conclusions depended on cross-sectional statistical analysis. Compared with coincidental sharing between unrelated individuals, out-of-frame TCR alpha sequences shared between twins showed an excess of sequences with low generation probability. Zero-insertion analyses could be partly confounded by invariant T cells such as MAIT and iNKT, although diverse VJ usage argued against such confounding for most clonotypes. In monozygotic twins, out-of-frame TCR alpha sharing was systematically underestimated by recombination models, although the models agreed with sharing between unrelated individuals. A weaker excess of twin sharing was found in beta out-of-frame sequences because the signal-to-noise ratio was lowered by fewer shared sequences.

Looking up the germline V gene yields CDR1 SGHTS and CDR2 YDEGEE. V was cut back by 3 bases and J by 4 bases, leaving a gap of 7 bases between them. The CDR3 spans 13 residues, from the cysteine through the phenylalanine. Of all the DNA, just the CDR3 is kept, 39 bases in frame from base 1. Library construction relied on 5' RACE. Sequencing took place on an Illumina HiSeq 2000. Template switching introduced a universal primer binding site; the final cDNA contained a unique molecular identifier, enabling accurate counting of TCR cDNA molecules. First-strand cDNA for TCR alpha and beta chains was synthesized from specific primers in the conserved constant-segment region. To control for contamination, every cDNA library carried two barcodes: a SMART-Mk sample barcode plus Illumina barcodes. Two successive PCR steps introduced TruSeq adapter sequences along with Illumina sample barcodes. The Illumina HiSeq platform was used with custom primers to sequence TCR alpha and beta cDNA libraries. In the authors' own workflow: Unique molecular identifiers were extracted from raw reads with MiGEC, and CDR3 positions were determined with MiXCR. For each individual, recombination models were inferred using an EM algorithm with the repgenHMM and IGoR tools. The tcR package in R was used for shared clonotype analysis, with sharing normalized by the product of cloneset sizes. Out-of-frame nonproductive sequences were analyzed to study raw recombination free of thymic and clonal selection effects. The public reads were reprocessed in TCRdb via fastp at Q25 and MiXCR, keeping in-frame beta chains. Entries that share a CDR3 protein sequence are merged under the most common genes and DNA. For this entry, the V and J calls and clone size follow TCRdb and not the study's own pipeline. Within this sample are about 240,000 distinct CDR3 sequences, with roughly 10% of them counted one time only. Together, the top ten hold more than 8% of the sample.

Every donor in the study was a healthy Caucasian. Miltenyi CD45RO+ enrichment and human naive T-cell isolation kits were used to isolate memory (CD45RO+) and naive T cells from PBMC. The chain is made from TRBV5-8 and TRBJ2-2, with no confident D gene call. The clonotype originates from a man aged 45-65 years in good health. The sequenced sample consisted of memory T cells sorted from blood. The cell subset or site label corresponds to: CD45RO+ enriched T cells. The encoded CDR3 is CASSYYPTGELFF. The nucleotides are TGTGCCAGCAGCTACTATCCCACCGGGGAGCTGTTTTTT.